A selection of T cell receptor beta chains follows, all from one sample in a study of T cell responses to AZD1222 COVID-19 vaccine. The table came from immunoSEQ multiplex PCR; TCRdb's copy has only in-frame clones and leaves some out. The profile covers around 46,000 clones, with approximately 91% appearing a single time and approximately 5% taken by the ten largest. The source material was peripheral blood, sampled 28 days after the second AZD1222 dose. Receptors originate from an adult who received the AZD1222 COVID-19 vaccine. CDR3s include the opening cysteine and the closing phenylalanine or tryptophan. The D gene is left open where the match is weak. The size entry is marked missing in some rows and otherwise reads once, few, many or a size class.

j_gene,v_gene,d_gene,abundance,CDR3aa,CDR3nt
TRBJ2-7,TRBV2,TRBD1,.,CATQGARGYEQYF,TGTGCCACCCAGGGGGCGCGAGGCTACGAGCAGTACTTC
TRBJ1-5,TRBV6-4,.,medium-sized,CASSRDTNQPQHF,TGTGCCAGCAGCCGGGACACCAATCAGCCCCAGCATTTT
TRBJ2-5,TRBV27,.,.,CASSPYQAVQETQYF,TGTGCCAGCAGTCCATATCAGGCAGTCCAAGAGACCCAGTACTTC
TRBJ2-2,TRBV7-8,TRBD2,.,CASSFNMAGGRAIAGELFF,TGTGCCAGCAGCTTCAACATGGCGGGCGGGAGGGCCATCGCCGGGGAGCTGTTTTTT
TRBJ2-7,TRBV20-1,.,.,CSASFTGTHYEQYF,TGCAGTGCTAGTTTTACAGGGACCCACTACGAGCAGTACTTC
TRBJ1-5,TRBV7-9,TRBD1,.,CASSLGGQGGDQPQHF,TGTGCCAGCAGCTTAGGAGGACAGGGTGGGGATCAGCCCCAGCATTTT
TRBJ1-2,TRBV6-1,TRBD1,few,CASSEIGTGTGYTF,TGTGCCAGCAGTGAAATAGGGACAGGGACGGGCTACACCTTC
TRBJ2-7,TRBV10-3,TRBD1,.,CAAGQGDYYEQYF,TGTGCGGCCGGACAGGGAGATTATTACGAGCAGTACTTC
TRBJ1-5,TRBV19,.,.,CASSIAVAQPQHF,TGTGCCAGTAGTATAGCTGTAGCTCAGCCCCAGCATTTT
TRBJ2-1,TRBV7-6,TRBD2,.,CASSLAAGPYNEQFF,TGTGCCAGCAGCTTAGCAGCGGGACCCTACAATGAGCAGTTCTTC
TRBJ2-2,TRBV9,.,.,CASSVDLTGELFF,TGTGCCAGCAGCGTAGATTTAACTGGGGAGCTGTTTTTT
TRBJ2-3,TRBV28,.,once,CASSLATTLIPVTDTQYF,TGTGCCAGCAGTTTGGCCACTACCCTCATCCCTGTCACAGATACGCAGTATTTT
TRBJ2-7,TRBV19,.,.,CASRRVRGTVFYEQYF,TGTGCCAGCAGGAGGGTGCGCGGGACAGTTTTCTACGAGCAGTACTTC
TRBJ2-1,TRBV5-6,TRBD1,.,CASTRDREVLPWFWEQFF,TGTGCCAGCACGAGGGACAGGGAGGTTCTGCCCTGGTTCTGGGAGCAGTTCTTC
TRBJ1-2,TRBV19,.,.,CASSIGGAYGYTF,TGTGCCAGTAGCATCGGCGGGGCCTATGGCTACACCTTC
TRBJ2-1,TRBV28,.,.,CASSSPDVYGFTYNEQFF,TGTGCCAGCAGTTCACCCGACGTCTACGGCTTCACCTACAATGAGCAGTTCTTC
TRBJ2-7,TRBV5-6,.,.,CASSLSSAQGRPYEQYF,TGTGCCAGCAGCTTGAGTTCCGCTCAGGGGAGACCCTACGAGCAGTACTTC
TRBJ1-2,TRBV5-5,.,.,CASSLSIGYGYTF,TGTGCCAGCAGCTTATCAATTGGCTATGGCTACACCTTC